Listed below are T cell receptor beta chains from one sample, sequenced in a study of T cell changes during pregnancy in multiple sclerosis. This table comes from immunoSEQ multiplex PCR, and its TCRdb copy is limited to in-frame clones, with some not included. The table has tens of thousands of clones, approximately 90% seen once. This specimen was peripheral blood, taken after pregnancy. Receptor source: a female donor with multiple sclerosis, enrolled in a pregnancy study. The CDR3 runs from the conserved cysteine through the conserved F or W. D genes are given only for firm matches. Some rows mark clone size as missing; the rest say once, few, many or name a class of expanded clone.

CASSWDMNQPQHF	TGTGCCAGCAGCTGGGACATGAATCAGCCCCAGCATTTT	NA	NA	TRBJ1-5	TRBV11-2
CASSLASLAGGHEQFF	TGTGCCAGCAGCTTAGCTTCTCTAGCGGGAGGGCATGAGCAGTTCTTC	NA	TRBD2	TRBJ2-1	TRBV7-9
CASSLDPGQEKLFF	TGTGCCAGCAGCTTGGATCCAGGGCAGGAAAAACTGTTTTTT	once	NA	TRBJ1-4	TRBV5-4
CASSQGLALTGELFF	TGTGCCAGCAGCCAGGGACTAGCACTCACCGGGGAGCTGTTTTTT	NA	TRBD2	TRBJ2-2	TRBV5-4
CASSDTGLTEAFF	TGTGCCAGCAGTGACACAGGGTTGACTGAAGCTTTCTTT	once	NA	TRBJ1-1	TRBV2
CASSQEAVYSNQPQHF	TGCGCCAGCAGCCAAGAGGCTGTATATAGCAATCAGCCCCAGCATTTT	NA	NA	TRBJ1-5	TRBV4-1
CASSLDYGSSYNEQFF	TGTGCCAGCAGCTTAGATTACGGTAGCTCCTACAATGAGCAGTTCTTC	once	NA	TRBJ2-1	TRBV11-2
CASSLAGGGIQYF	TGCGCCAGCAGCTTAGCGGGGGGAGGCATTCAGTACTTC	NA	TRBD2	TRBJ2-4	TRBV5-1
CASRRTSGSSYEQYF	TGTGCCAGCAGGCGAACTAGCGGGAGCTCCTACGAGCAGTACTTC	NA	TRBD2	TRBJ2-7	TRBV28
CASSITGSPNYGYTF	TGTGCCAGTAGTATAACGGGGAGTCCTAACTATGGCTACACCTTC	NA	NA	TRBJ1-2	TRBV19
CASSRNRARQETQYF	TGTGCCAGCAGTAGGAACAGGGCTCGGCAAGAGACCCAGTACTTC	NA	NA	TRBJ2-5	TRBV28
CASSLTWDSSSYNEQFF	TGTGCCAGCAGCTTGACCTGGGACTCCAGCTCCTACAATGAGCAGTTCTTC	NA	NA	TRBJ2-1	TRBV5-4
CASSLGDTGTNEKLFF	TGTGCCAGCAGCTTAGGGGATACAGGGACAAATGAAAAACTGTTTTTT	NA	NA	TRBJ1-4	TRBV7-9
CASSKLTQGAFF	TGTGCCAGCAGCAAACTAACACAGGGGGCTTTCTTT	NA	TRBD1	TRBJ1-1	TRBV7-9
CAWTTSTDTQYF	TGTGCCTGGACTACTAGCACAGATACGCAGTATTTT	NA	NA	TRBJ2-3	TRBV30
CASSQEGAGLRGTETQYF	TGCGCCAGCAGCCAAGAAGGGGCAGGGCTTAGGGGGACGGAGACCCAGTACTTC	NA	NA	TRBJ2-5	TRBV4-1
CSVEEGSTDTQYF	TGCAGCGTTGAGGAGGGAAGCACAGATACGCAGTATTTT	NA	NA	TRBJ2-3	TRBV29-1
CASRVSVGGELFF	TGTGCCAGCAGAGTTAGCGTGGGCGGGGAGCTGTTTTTT	NA	NA	TRBJ2-2	TRBV7-9
CASSAGTGAVYGYTF	TGTGCCAGCAGCGCCGGGACAGGCGCCGTCTATGGCTACACCTTC	NA	TRBD1	TRBJ1-2	TRBV5-4
CASSPWTGLAGAGQETQYF	TGTGCCAGCAGCCCGTGGACAGGACTAGCGGGAGCGGGGCAAGAGACCCAGTACTTC	NA	TRBD2	TRBJ2-5	TRBV7-9
CASSEVQGSAEAFF	TGTGCCAGCAGTGAAGTCCAGGGTTCCGCTGAAGCTTTCTTT	once	NA	TRBJ1-1	TRBV6-1
CASSPSDRGLAGREFF	TGCGCCAGCAGCCCGTCGGACCGGGGACTAGCCGGCAGAGAGTTCTTC	NA	TRBD2	TRBJ2-1	TRBV10-1
CASSQLISGIALGATQYF	TGCGCCAGCAGCCAACTAATTAGCGGGATAGCTCTGGGGGCGACGCAGTATTTT	NA	TRBD2	TRBJ2-3	TRBV4-1
CASSLEGARNEQYF	TGTGCCAGCAGCTTAGAAGGGGCGCGGAACGAGCAGTACTTC	NA	NA	TRBJ2-7	TRBV7-9
CASSPSGSRAYNEQFF	TGTGCCAGCAGCCCTAGCGGGAGTAGAGCCTACAATGAGCAGTTCTTC	NA	TRBD2	TRBJ2-1	TRBV7-9
CASSYAGGGQETQYF	TGTGCCAGCAGTTATGCCGGAGGCGGGCAAGAGACCCAGTACTTC	NA	NA	TRBJ2-5	TRBV6-5
CASSQELAFANEQFF	TGCGCCAGCAGCCAAGAACTAGCGTTCGCCAATGAGCAGTTCTTC	NA	TRBD2	TRBJ2-1	TRBV4-1
CSVALVSNTGELFF	TGCAGCGTTGCTTTAGTATCGAACACCGGGGAGCTGTTTTTT	NA	NA	TRBJ2-2	TRBV29-1
CASRKGLAGAYEQYF	TGTGCCAGCAGGAAGGGACTAGCGGGAGCCTACGAGCAGTACTTC	NA	TRBD2	TRBJ2-7	TRBV2
CASSLVGTGGGQPQHF	TGTGCCAGCAGCTTAGTTGGGACAGGGGGGGGGCAGCCCCAGCATTTT	NA	TRBD1	TRBJ1-5	TRBV7-8
CSVEDPQGGSYNEQFF	TGCAGCGTTGAAGATCCCCAGGGAGGCTCCTACAATGAGCAGTTCTTC	NA	NA	TRBJ2-1	TRBV29-1
CASSLVSYGYTF	TGTGCCAGCAGCTTAGTTAGCTATGGCTACACCTTC	NA	NA	TRBJ1-2	TRBV7-9
CASSSPPSSSYNEQFF	TGTGCCAGCAGTTCTCCCCCATCGAGCTCCTACAATGAGCAGTTCTTC	NA	NA	TRBJ2-1	TRBV28
CASSLYSTGELFF	TGTGCCAGCAGCTTATACTCCACCGGGGAGCTGTTTTTT	NA	NA	TRBJ2-2	TRBV11-3
CASRGMGGNYEQYF	TGTGCCAGCAGGGGAATGGGGGGAAACTACGAGCAGTACTTC	once	NA	TRBJ2-7	TRBV28
CASSQSPSGRAEETQYF	TGTGCCAGCAGCCAATCCCCCAGCGGGAGGGCCGAAGAGACCCAGTACTTC	NA	TRBD2	TRBJ2-5	TRBV4-2
CASSSGQEDTEAFF	TGTGCCAGCAGTTCGGGACAGGAGGACACTGAAGCTTTCTTT	few	TRBD1	TRBJ1-1	TRBV28
CAIAGDGTGELFF	TGTGCCATAGCGGGAGACGGAACCGGGGAGCTGTTTTTT	NA	TRBD2	TRBJ2-2	TRBV9
CASSQGFGQRQETQYF	TGCGCCAGCAGCCAAGGTTTTGGACAGAGACAAGAGACCCAGTACTTC	once	NA	TRBJ2-5	TRBV4-1
CSVEIASGISYNEQFF	TGCAGCGTTGAGATCGCTAGCGGGATATCCTACAATGAGCAGTTCTTC	NA	TRBD2	TRBJ2-1	TRBV29-1
CATQREDHEQYF	TGTGCCACTCAGCGGGAGGACCACGAGCAGTACTTC	NA	TRBD2	TRBJ2-7	TRBV9
CASSSNGQGLTVNPYF	TGTGCCAGCAGTTCGAATGGACAGGGGCTAACTGTTAATCCGTATTTT	NA	TRBD1	TRBJ2-3	TRBV27
CASSMRELRGQFF	TGTGCCAGTAGTATGAGGGAGCTACGGGGGCAGTTCTTC	once	NA	TRBJ2-1	TRBV19
CASSVGLAGGETQYF	TGTGCCAGCAGCGTAGGACTAGCGGGAGGGGAGACCCAGTACTTC	once	TRBD2	TRBJ2-5	TRBV9